The T cell receptor beta chain under discussion was sequenced for a study of beta chain features in type 1 diabetes. Findings and caveats of the study: Whether HLA type affects TCRB rearrangement stayed undetermined in the present work.

Expressed TCRB transcripts were sequenced, since all the RNA that had been isolated was reverse transcribed. TCRdb's table, derived via immunoSEQ multiplex PCR, lists solely in-frame clones and lacks some. The table has 140,000 or so clones, over 9.5% seen once. In the case of this clone: No antigen is known for it.

V was clipped by 4 bases and J by 6 bases; unmatched bases: 8. Germline lookup yields CDR1 SGHRS and CDR2 YFSETQ. This CDR3 region has 15 residues. Sequencing input: naive CD4+ T cells from blood. The chain links TRBV5-1 to TRBJ2-2, with 8 bases fitting TRBD1. This sequence originates from a man aged 18 to 29 in good health. CDR3 coding DNA: TGCGCCAGCAGCGCCGGACAGGGTTCATCCGGGGAGCTGTTTTTT. It translates to CASSAGQGSSGELFF.